A selection of T cell receptor beta chains follows, all from one sample in a study of technical replicates of blood from several donors. The table came from immunoSEQ multiplex PCR; TCRdb's copy has only in-frame clones and leaves some out. This sample has tens of thousands of clones, with about 90% found just once. Sequenced material: T cells isolated from PBMCs. The receptors come from a human donor in good health. Each CDR3 is given with its conserved first and last residue. A D gene is named only where the DNA matches it firmly. Size values are once, few and many counts, or a class for expanded clones, and some rows have none.

D gene | J gene | V gene | clone size | CDR3 protein | CDR3 DNA
TRBD2 | TRBJ2-3 | TRBV7-9 | - | CASSNLAGVGETDTQYF | TGTGCCAGCAGCAACTTAGCGGGAGTAGGTGAGACAGATACGCAGTATTTT
- | TRBJ2-1 | TRBV7-3 | - | CASSLIGGYSYNEQFF | TGTGCCAGCAGCTTAATCGGTGGTTACTCCTACAATGAGCAGTTCTTC
TRBD2 | TRBJ2-1 | TRBV27 | - | CASIPRGRALHEQFF | TGTGCCAGCATTCCACGCGGGAGGGCCTTACATGAGCAGTTCTTC
TRBD2 | TRBJ2-7 | TRBV11-3 | - | CASSLGTTYEQYF | TGTGCCAGCAGCTTGGGGACTACCTACGAGCAGTACTTC
TRBD1 | TRBJ1-5 | TRBV7-2 | - | CASSFIGQVGQPQHF | TGTGCCAGCAGCTTTATCGGACAGGTAGGGCAGCCCCAGCATTTT
TRBD1 | TRBJ2-7 | TRBV6-1 | - | CASSDGTAAPYEQYF | TGTGCCAGCAGTGATGGGACAGCCGCTCCCTACGAGCAGTACTTC
- | TRBJ2-3 | TRBV11-2 | - | CASSPAAQRTDTQYF | TGTGCCAGCAGCCCTGCCGCGCAACGCACAGATACGCAGTATTTT
- | TRBJ1-1 | TRBV19 | - | CASTQGNTEAFF | TGTGCCAGTACCCAGGGGAACACTGAAGCTTTCTTT
TRBD1 | TRBJ1-5 | TRBV5-1 | once | CASSLGSLGQGNQPQHF | TGCGCCAGCAGCTTGGGTAGCTTGGGACAGGGAAATCAGCCCCAGCATTTT
- | TRBJ2-7 | TRBV4-1 | - | CASSQGGEPYEQYF | TGCGCCAGCAGCCAAGGGGGGGAGCCCTACGAGCAGTACTTC
- | TRBJ2-6 | TRBV2 | - | CASSEPNSGANVLTF | TGTGCCAGCAGTGAACCCAACTCTGGGGCCAACGTCCTGACTTTC
- | TRBJ2-3 | TRBV7-7 | - | CASSLTLFSGDTQYF | TGTGCCAGCAGCTTAACGCTATTTTCGGGAGATACGCAGTATTTT
TRBD1 | TRBJ1-4 | TRBV19 | - | CASSMQQGASCEKLFF | TGTGCCAGTAGTATGCAACAGGGGGCGAGTTGTGAAAAACTGTTTTTT
- | TRBJ1-5 | TRBV7-2 | - | CASSLTSRGYSNQPQHF | TGTGCCAGCAGCTTAACAAGCAGGGGCTATAGCAATCAGCCCCAGCATTTT
- | TRBJ2-3 | TRBV19 | - | CASSIYRQVGDTQYF | TGTGCCAGTAGTATATACCGACAGGTTGGAGATACGCAGTATTTT
TRBD2 | TRBJ2-3 | TRBV11-3 | once | CASSPLAGYTQYF | TGTGCCAGCAGCCCACTAGCGGGGTATACGCAGTATTTT
- | TRBJ1-5 | TRBV30 | few | CAWRSGLNQPQHF | TGTGCCTGGAGATCGGGTCTTAATCAGCCCCAGCATTTT
TRBD2 | TRBJ2-1 | TRBV2 | - | CASILLAGGNEQFF | TGTGCCAGCATTCTCCTAGCGGGAGGGAATGAGCAGTTCTTC
TRBD1 | TRBJ1-1 | TRBV7-8 | - | CASSPQGVKTEAFF | TGTGCCAGCAGCCCACAGGGGGTTAAGACTGAAGCTTTCTTT
TRBD2 | TRBJ2-3 | TRBV7-2 | - | CASSLEWDSGVLSDTQYF | TGTGCCAGCAGCTTAGAGTGGGATAGCGGGGTCCTATCAGATACGCAGTATTTT
- | TRBJ1-5 | TRBV21-1 | - | CASSYSNQPQHF | TGTGCCAGCAGTTATAGCAATCAGCCCCAGCATTTT
TRBD1 | TRBJ1-1 | TRBV7-2 | - | CASSWTGVSEAFF | TGTGCCAGCAGCTGGACAGGGGTTTCTGAAGCTTTCTTT
TRBD1 | TRBJ1-2 | TRBV27 | - | CASSPGQGWGYTF | TGTGCCAGCAGTCCCGGACAGGGATGGGGCTACACCTTC